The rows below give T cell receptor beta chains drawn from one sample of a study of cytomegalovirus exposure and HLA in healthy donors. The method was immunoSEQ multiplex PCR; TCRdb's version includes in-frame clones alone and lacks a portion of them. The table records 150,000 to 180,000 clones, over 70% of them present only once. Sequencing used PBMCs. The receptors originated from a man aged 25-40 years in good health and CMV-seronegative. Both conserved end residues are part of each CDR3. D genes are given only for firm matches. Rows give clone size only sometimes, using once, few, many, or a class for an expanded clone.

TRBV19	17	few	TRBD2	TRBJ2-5	CASSIDRSSGGQETQYF	TGTGCCAGTAGTATAGATCGGTCTAGCGGGGGCCAAGAGACCCAGTACTTC
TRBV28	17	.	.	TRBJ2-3	CASSFQVAGLSTDTQYF	TGTGCCAGCAGTTTCCAGGTTGCGGGTCTGAGCACAGATACGCAGTATTTT
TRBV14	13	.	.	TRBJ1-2	CASSQTAGYGYTF	TGTGCCAGCAGCCAGACAGCGGGCTATGGCTACACCTTC
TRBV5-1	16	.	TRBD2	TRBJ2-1	CASSPSGGGGYNEQFF	TGCGCCAGCAGCCCGAGCGGGGGCGGGGGGTACAATGAGCAGTTCTTC
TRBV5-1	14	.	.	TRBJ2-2	CASSTAGYTGELFF	TGCGCCAGCAGCACCGCAGGGTACACCGGGGAGCTGTTTTTT
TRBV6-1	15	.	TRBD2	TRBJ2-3	CAVGTTRGVTDTQYF	TGTGCCGTGGGGACTACCCGAGGAGTCACAGATACGCAGTATTTT
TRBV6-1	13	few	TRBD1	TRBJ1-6	CASSEGQGGTLHF	TGTGCCAGCAGTGAAGGACAGGGCGGGACCCTCCACTTT
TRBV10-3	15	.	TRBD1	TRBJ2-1	CAISVTGGGIHEQFF	TGTGCCATCAGTGTAACAGGGGGCGGTATCCATGAGCAGTTCTTC
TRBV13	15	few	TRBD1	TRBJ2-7	CASSSPGQGADEQYF	TGTGCCAGCAGCTCTCCGGGACAGGGGGCTGACGAGCAGTACTTC
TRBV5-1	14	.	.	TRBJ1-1	CASSLNIENTEAFF	TGCGCCAGCAGCTTGAACATCGAGAACACTGAAGCTTTCTTT
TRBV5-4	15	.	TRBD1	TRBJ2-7	CASSLVNRGPGKQYF	TGTGCCAGCAGTCTCGTGAACAGGGGCCCTGGGAAGCAGTACTTC
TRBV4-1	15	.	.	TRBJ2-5	CASSQDGSGEETQYF	TGCGCCAGCAGCCAAGATGGGTCGGGGGAAGAGACCCAGTACTTC
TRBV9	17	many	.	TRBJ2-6	CASSVEAGLSGANVLTF	TGTGCCAGCAGCGTAGAGGCAGGCCTCTCTGGGGCCAACGTCCTGACTTTC
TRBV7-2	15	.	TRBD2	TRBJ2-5	CASSFRGGGKETQYF	TGTGCCAGCAGCTTTCGCGGGGGAGGTAAAGAGACCCAGTACTTC
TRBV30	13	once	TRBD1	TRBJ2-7	CAWSMGQGTEQYF	TGTGCCTGGAGTATGGGACAGGGAACGGAGCAGTACTTC
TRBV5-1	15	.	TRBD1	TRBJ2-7	CASRENPGQGYEQYF	TGCGCCAGCAGGGAAAATCCGGGACAGGGCTACGAGCAGTACTTC
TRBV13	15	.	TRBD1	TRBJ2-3	CASSFPTGGRDTQYF	TGTGCCAGCAGCTTTCCGACAGGGGGCCGAGATACGCAGTATTTT
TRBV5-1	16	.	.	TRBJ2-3	CASSLATQASTDTQYF	TGCGCCAGCAGCTTGGCCACCCAAGCCAGCACAGATACGCAGTATTTT
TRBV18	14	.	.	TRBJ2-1	CASSPGGSHNEQFF	TGTGCCAGCTCACCAGGGGGGAGCCACAATGAGCAGTTCTTC
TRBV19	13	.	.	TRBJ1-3	CASSMSSGNTIYF	TGTGCCAGTAGTATGAGCTCTGGAAACACCATATATTTT
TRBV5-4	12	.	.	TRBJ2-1	CASSLVQNEQFF	TGTGCCAGCAGCTTGGTCCAGAATGAGCAGTTCTTC
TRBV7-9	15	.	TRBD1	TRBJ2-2	CASSSQGAATGELFF	TGTGCCAGCAGCTCACAGGGGGCGGCCACCGGGGAGCTGTTTTTT
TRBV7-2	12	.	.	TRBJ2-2	CASTPNAGELFF	TGTGCCAGCACCCCTAATGCCGGGGAGCTGTTTTTT
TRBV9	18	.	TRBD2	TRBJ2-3	CASSGPSGGLPSTDTQYF	TGTGCCAGCAGCGGACCTAGCGGGGGACTTCCTAGCACAGATACGCAGTATTTT
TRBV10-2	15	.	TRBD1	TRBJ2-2	CASREDRVVTGELFF	TGCGCCAGCAGGGAGGACAGGGTGGTCACCGGGGAGCTGTTTTTT
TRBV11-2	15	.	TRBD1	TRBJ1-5	CASSLGQGADQPQHF	TGTGCCAGCAGCTTGGGACAGGGGGCCGATCAGCCCCAGCATTTT
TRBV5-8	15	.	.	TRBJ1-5	CASSSIQVSNQPQHF	TGTGCCAGCAGCTCGATACAGGTTAGCAATCAGCCCCAGCATTTT
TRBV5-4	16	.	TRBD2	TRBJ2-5	CASSLRSGGFQETQYF	TGTGCCAGCAGCTTGCGGAGCGGGGGGTTCCAAGAGACCCAGTACTTC
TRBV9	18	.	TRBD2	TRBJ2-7	CASSVGTSGGPGTYEQYF	TGTGCCAGCAGCGTCGGGACTAGCGGGGGGCCTGGGACCTACGAGCAGTACTTC
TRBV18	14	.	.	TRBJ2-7	CASSPKASSYEQYF	TGTGCCAGCTCACCCAAAGCAAGCTCCTACGAGCAGTACTTC
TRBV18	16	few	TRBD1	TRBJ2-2	CASSPGTGGVTGELFF	TGTGCCAGCTCCCCAGGGACAGGGGGCGTCACCGGGGAGCTGTTTTTT
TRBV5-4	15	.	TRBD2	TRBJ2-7	CASSPGGWSPYEQYF	TGTGCCAGCAGCCCGGGGGGGTGGTCGCCGTACGAGCAGTACTTC
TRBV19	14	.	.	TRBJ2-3	CASSPGTLTDTQYF	TGTGCCAGTAGTCCCGGGACATTAACAGATACGCAGTATTTT
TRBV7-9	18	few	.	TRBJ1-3	CASSSLAGQPNQRNTIYF	TGTGCCAGCAGCTCACTGGCGGGGCAGCCTAACCAGCGAAACACCATATATTTT
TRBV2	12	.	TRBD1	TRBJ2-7	CASRLPGGEQYF	TGTGCCAGCAGGCTTCCAGGGGGCGAGCAGTACTTC
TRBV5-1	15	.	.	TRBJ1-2	CASSPGDGSNYGYPF	TGCGCCAGCAGCCCCGGAGACGGTTCTAACTATGGCTACCCCTTC